This passage covers 9 T cell receptor beta chains from one sample sequenced in a study of T cell repertoires in cytomegalovirus infection. These receptors' targets are unknown. TCRdb re-called the reads through MiXCR, storing one row per CDR3 protein. Here the sample spans 650,000 to 850,000 distinct CDR3 sequences, about 29% being singletons. The starting material was cultured CD8+ T cells from PBMCs, obtained from culture after CMV antigen stimulation. The receptors originated from a human donor in good health (CMV status not recorded). Some clones in this sample may be carry-over from other donors' samples.

About this clonotype itself: This likely comes from a read error, as the CDR3 has no conserved phenylalanine or tryptophan at its end. The chain's CDR3 is CASSPNLAKTQYL. The CDR3 DNA reads as TGTGCCAGCAGCCCCAATTTGGCGAAGACCCAGTACTTG. V is TRBV7-6 and J is TRBJ2-5, with D unresolved. Trimming left V 5 bases short and J 6 bases short, with 13 bases between. This CDR3 spans 13 amino acids. The germline V gene encodes CDR1 SGHVS and CDR2 FNYEAQ.

The genes are TRBV4-1 and TRBJ1-2; D is undetermined. Deletions cut 0 bases from V and 4 bases from J, with 12 bases between. CDR3 length: 15 residues. CDR1 is MGHRA, CDR2 YSYEKL, per germline. CDR3 sequence reads: CASSQDMGISYGYTF. The CDR3 DNA sequence: TGCGCCAGCAGCCAAGACATGGGTATTAGCTATGGCTACACCTTC.

The rearrangement links TRBV6-2 or TRBV6-3 to TRBJ2-5; TRBD2 aligns across 8 bases. V shed 2 bases and J 2 bases; nucleotides not matched to a gene: 4. The CDR3 extends over 15 amino acids. From germline, CDR1 is MNHEY and CDR2 SVGEGT. CDR3 in DNA: TGTGCCAGCAGTTACACCCGGGGGGGGCAAGAGACCCAGTACTTC. It translates to CASSYTRGGQETQYF.

This clonotype has at least ten counts. V gene TRBV7-8 combines with J gene TRBJ2-7, with 7 bases lining up with TRBD1. This CDR3 has 14 residues. V lost 5 bases, J lost 2 bases, and 6 bases stayed unmatched. From germline, CDR1 is SGHVS and CDR2 FQNEAQ. CDR3 region: CASSPDRLPYEQYV. For the CDR3, the DNA is TGTGCCAGCAGCCCGGACAGGCTACCCTACGAGCAGTACGTC.

This clonotype has more than one count but fewer than ten. The junction shows a germline mismatch at one end, possibly a read error. The chain combines TRBV12-3 or TRBV12-4 with TRBJ1-1; a weak D match, TRBD1 (6 bases). The CDR3 is 13 amino acids. The CDR3 protein is CVSSPGGVTEAFF. In nucleotides, the CDR3 is TGTGTCAGCAGTCCGGGGGGCGTGACTGAAGCTTTCTTT.

This clonotype was counted between two and nine times. V usage is TRBV10-3 and J usage is TRBJ1-1; D is unclear. The length of the CDR3 is 13 residues. Germline CDR1 and CDR2: ENHRY and SYGVKD. The V gene lost 4 bases and the J gene lost 0 bases, with 6 bases spanning the gap. The CDR3 coding sequence is TGTGCCATCAGTGGGGGTTTGAACACTGAAGCTTTCTTT. Translation gives CAISGGLNTEAFF.

The chain has TRBV20-1 and TRBJ1-2; D is ambiguous. Germline-derived CDR1 and CDR2 are DFQATT and SNEGSKA (reference sequence). V gave up 2 bases and J gave up 4 bases, with 11 bases separating them. The CDR3 length is 13 residues. For the CDR3, the DNA is TGCAGTGCTAGACCATCAGGAACCTATGGCTACACCTTC. Amino acid sequence: CSARPSGTYGYTF.

In its sample, this clonotype was seen many times. The rearrangement links TRBV6-5 to TRBJ2-2; possibly TRBD1 for D (5 bases). The V gene's germline CDR1 is MNHEY and CDR2 SVGAGI. The CDR3 is 13 amino acids. The ends were cut back, 5 bases at V and 7 bases at J, with 11 bases in the middle. CDR3 in amino acids: CASSIQDIGELFF. The CDR3 DNA is TGTGCCAGCAGTATACAGGATATCGGGGAGCTGTTTTTT.

This clonotype occurred a few times. DNA for the CDR3: TGTGCCACGGGGGATTCTACCTACAATGAGCAGTTCTTC. Encoded protein: CATGDSTYNEQFF. The chain carries TRBV7-2 and TRBJ2-1, with D possibly TRBD2 on 6 matching bases. CDR1 SGHTA and CDR2 FQGNSA come from the germline V gene. The V end lost 10 bases, the J end lost 2 bases, and 12 bases lay between the germline ends. The CDR3 is made up of 13 amino acids.